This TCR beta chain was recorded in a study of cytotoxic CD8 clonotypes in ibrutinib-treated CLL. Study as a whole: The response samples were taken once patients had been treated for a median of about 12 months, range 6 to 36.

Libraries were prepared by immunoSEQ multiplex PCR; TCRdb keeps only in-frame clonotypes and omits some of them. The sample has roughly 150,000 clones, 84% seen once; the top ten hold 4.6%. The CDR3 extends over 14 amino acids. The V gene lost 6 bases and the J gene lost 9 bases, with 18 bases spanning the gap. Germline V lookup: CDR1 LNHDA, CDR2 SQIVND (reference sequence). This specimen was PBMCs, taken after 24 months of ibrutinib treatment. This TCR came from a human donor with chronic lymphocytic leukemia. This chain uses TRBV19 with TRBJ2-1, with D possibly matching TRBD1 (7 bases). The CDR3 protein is CASRLSRGEAEQFF. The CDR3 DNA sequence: TGTGCCAGTAGATTGTCCAGGGGGGAAGCTGAGCAGTTCTTC.